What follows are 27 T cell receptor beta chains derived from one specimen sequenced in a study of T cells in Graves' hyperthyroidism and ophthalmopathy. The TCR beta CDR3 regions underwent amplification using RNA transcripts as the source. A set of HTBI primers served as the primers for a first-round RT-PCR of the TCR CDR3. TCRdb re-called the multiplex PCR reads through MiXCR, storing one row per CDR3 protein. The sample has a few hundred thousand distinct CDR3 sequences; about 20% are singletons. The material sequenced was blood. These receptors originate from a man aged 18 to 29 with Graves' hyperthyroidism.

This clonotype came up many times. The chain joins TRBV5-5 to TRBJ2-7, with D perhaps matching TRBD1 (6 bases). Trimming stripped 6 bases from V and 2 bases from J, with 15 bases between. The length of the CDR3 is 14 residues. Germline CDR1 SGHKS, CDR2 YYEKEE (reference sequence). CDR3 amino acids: CASTSGTHAYEQYF. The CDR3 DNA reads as TGTGCCAGCACGTCAGGGACACACGCCTACGAGCAGTACTTC.

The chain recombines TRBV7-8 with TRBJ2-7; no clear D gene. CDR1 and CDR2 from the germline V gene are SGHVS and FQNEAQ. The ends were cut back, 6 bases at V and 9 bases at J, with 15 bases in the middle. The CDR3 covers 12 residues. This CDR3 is CASRSPGQMQYF. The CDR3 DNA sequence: TGTGCCAGCAGGTCCCCGGGTCAGATGCAGTACTTC.

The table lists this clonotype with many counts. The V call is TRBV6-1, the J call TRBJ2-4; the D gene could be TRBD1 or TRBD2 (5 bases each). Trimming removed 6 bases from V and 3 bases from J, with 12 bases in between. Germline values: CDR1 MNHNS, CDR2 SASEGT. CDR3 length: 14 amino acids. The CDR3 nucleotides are TGTGCCAGCAGCCAGGGACCTGACAAAAACATTCAGTACTTC. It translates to CASSQGPDKNIQYF.

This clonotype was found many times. CDR3 sequence (DNA): TGTGCCACCAGCAGAGATTCGGGCTACACCTTC. Protein product: CATSRDSGYTF. The V gene is TRBV15, the J gene TRBJ1-2; D gene ambiguous. The CDR3 extends over 11 amino acids. The V end lost 0 bases, the J end lost 8 bases, and 4 bases lay between the germline ends. CDR1 is LNHNV and CDR2 is YYDKDF in the germline V gene (reference sequence). The full variable domain, rest sourced from reference TRBV15 and TRBJ1-2, is DAMVIQNPRYQVTQFGKPVTLSCSQTLNHNVMYWYQQKSSQAPKLLFHYYDKDFNNEADTPDNFQSRRPNTSFCFLDIRSPGLGDTAMYLCATSRDSGYTFGSGTRLTVV.

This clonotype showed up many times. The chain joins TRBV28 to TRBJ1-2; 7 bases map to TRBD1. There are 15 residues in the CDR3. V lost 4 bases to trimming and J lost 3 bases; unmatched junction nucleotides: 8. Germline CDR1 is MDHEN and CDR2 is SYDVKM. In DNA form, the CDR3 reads TGTGCCAGCAGTTCAATAGACAGGGCAGACTATGGCTACACCTTC. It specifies CASSSIDRADYGYTF.

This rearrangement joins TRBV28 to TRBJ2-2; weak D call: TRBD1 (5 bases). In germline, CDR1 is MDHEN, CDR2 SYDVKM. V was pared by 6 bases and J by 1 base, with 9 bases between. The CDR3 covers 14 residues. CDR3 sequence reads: CASRYQGNTGELFF. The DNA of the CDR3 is TGTGCCAGCAGGTACCAGGGGAACACCGGGGAGCTGTTTTTT.

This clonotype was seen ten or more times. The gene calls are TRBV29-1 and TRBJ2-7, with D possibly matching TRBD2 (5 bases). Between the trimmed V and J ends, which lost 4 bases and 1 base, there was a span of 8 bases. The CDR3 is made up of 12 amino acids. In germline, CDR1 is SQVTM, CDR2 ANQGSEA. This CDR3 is CSVVGLSYEQYF. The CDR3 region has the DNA TGCAGCGTTGTCGGACTGTCCTACGAGCAGTACTTC.

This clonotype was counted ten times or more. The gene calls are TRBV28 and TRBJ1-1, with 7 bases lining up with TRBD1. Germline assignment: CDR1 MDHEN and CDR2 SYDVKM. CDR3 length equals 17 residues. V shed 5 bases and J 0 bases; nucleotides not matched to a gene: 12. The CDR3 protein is CASSPRQGFGMNTEAFF. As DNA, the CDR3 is TGTGCCAGCAGTCCCCGACAGGGTTTCGGAATGAACACTGAAGCTTTCTTT.

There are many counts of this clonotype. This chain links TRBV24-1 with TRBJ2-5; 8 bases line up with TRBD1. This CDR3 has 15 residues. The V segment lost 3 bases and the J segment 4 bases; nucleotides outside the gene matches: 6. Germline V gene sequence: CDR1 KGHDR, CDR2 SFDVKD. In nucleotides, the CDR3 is TGTGCCACCAGTGATACTCGGACAGGGCGAGAGACCCAGTACTTC. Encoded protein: CATSDTRTGRETQYF.

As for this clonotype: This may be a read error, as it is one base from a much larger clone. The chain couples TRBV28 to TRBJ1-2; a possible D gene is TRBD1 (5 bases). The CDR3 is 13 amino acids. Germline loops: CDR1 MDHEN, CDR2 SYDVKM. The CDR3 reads CVSSRSGGKGYTF. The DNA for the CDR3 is TGTGTCAGCAGTCGGTCGGGGGGGAAGGGCTACACCTTC.

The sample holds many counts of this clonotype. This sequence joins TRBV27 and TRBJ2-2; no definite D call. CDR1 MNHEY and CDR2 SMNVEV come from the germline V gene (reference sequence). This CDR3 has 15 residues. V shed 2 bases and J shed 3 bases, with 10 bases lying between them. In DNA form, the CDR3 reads TGTGCCAGCAGTTTACTTCGGTGGGACACCGGGGAGCTGTTTTTT. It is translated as CASSLLRWDTGELFF.

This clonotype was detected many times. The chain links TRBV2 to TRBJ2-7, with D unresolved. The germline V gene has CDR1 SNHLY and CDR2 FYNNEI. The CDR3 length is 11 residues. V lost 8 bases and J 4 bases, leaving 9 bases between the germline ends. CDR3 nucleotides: TGTGCCAGCCAAGGGCAGTACGAGCAGTACTTC. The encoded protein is CASQGQYEQYF.

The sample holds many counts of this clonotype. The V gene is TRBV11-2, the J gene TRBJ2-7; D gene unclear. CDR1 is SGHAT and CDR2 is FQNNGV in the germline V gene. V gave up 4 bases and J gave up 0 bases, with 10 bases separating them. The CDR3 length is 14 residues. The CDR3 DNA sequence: TGTGCCAGCAGCTGGACGGTGAGCTCCTACGAGCAGTACTTC. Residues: CASSWTVSSYEQYF. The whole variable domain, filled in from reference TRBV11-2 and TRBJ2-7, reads EAGVAQSPRYKIIEKRQSVAFWCNPISGHATLYWYQQILGQGPKLLIQFQNNGVVDDSQLPKDRFSAERLKGVDSTLKIQPAKLEDSAVYLCASSWTVSSYEQYFGPGTRLTVT.

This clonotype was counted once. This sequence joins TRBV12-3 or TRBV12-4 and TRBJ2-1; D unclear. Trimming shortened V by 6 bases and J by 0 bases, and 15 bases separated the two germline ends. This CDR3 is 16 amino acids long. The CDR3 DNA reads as TGTGCCAGCAGCAATTCTCTTCTCAGCTCCTACAATGAGCAGTTCTTC. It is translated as CASSNSLLSSYNEQFF.

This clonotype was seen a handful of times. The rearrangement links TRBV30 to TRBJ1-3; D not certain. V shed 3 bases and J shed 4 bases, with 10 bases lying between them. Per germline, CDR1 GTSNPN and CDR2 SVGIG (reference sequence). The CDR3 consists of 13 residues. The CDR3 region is CAWSSEVGNTIYF. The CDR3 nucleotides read TGTGCCTGGAGCTCCGAGGTGGGAAACACCATATATTTT.

CDR3 protein: CSVPWENTIYF. CDR3 bases: TGCAGCGTCCCTTGGGAGAACACCATATATTTT. V and J are TRBV29-1 and TRBJ1-3, with D uncertain. The CDR3 has 11 residues. CDR1 SQVTM and CDR2 ANQGSEA come from the germline V gene. The ends were cut back, 6 bases at V and 7 bases at J, with 10 bases in the middle. The full variable domain, its missing parts supplied by reference TRBV29-1 and TRBJ1-3, is SAVISQKPSRDICQRGTSLTIQCQVDSQVTMMFWYRQQPGQSLTLIATANQGSEATYESGFVIDKFPISRPNLTFSTLTVSNMSPEDSSIYLCSVPWENTIYFGEGSWLTVV.

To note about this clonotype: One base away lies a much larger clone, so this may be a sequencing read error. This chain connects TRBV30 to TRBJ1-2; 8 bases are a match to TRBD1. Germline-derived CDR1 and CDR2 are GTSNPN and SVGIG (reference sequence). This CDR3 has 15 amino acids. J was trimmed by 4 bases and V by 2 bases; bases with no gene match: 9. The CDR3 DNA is TGTGCCTGGAGTCCCCGGACAGGGATCGTCTATGGCTACACCTTC. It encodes CAWSPRTGIVYGYTF.

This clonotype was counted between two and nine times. The CDR3 loop is CASSYVSVYEQYF. The DNA for the CDR3 is TGTGCCAGCAGTTACGTTAGCGTCTACGAGCAGTACTTC. The V gene is TRBV6-2 or TRBV6-3, the J gene TRBJ2-7; TRBD2 might be the D (5 bases). Germline CDR1 MNHEY, CDR2 SVGEGT. The CDR3 covers 13 residues. Trimming removed 2 bases from V and 3 bases from J, with 8 bases in between.

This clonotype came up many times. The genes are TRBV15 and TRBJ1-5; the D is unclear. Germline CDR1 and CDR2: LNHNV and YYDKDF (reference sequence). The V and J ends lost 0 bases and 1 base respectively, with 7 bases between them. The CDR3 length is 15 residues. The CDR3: CATSRDPQSNQPQHF. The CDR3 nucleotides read TGTGCCACCAGCAGAGATCCGCAAAGCAATCAGCCCCAGCATTTT.

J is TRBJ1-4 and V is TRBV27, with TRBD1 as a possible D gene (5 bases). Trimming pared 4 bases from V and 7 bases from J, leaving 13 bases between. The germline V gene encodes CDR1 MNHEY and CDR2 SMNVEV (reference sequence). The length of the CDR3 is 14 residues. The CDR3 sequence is CASSSAGTGEKLFF. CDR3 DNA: TGTGCCAGCAGTTCGGCAGGGACTGGTGAAAAACTGTTTTTT.

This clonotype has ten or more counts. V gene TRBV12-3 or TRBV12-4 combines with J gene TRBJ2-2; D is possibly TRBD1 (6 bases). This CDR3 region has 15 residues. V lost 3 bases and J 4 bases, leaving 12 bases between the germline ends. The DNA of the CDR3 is TGTGCCAGCAGTTTGTCAGGGGTCGTCACCGGGGAGCTGTTTTTT. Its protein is CASSLSGVVTGELFF.

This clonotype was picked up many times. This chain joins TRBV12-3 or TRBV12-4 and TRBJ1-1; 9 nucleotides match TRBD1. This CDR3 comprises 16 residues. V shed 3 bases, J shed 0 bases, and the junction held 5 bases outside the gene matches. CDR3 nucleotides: TGTGCCAGCAGTTTCCGGACAGGGGCAATGAACACTGAAGCTTTCTTT. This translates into CASSFRTGAMNTEAFF.

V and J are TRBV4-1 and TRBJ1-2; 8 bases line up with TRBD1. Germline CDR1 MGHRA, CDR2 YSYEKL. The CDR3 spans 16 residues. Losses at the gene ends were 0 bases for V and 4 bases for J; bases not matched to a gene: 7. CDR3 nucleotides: TGCGCCAGCAGCCAAGAATGGACAGGGATTGGCTATGGCTACACCTTC. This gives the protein CASSQEWTGIGYGYTF.

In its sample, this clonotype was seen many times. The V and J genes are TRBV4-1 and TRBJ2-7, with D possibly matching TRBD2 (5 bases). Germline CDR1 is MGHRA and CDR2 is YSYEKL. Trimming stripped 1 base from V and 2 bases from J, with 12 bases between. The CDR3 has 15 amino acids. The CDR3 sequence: CASSQVPGGPYEQYF. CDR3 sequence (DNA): TGCGCCAGCAGCCAAGTCCCCGGCGGGCCCTACGAGCAGTACTTC.

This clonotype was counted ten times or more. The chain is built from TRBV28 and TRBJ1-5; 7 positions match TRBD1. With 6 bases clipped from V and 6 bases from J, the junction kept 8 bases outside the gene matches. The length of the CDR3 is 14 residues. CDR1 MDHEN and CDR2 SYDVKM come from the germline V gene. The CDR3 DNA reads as TGTGCCAGCAGAGACAGGGTGGTTGGTCAGCCCCAGCATTTT. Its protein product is CASRDRVVGQPQHF.

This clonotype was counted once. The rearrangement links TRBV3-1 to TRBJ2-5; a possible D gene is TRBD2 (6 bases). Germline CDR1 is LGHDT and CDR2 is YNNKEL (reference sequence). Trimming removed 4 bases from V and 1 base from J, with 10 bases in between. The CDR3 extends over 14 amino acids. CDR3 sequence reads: CASSRGLPQETQYF. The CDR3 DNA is TGTGCCAGCAGCCGGGGACTCCCCCAAGAGACCCAGTACTTC.

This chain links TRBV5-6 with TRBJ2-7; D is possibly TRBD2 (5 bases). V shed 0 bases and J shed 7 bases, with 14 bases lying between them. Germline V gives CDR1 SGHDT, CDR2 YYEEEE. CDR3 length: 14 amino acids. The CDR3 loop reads CASSLGAGWREQYF. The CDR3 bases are TGTGCCAGCAGCTTGGGAGCAGGCTGGAGGGAGCAGTACTTC.